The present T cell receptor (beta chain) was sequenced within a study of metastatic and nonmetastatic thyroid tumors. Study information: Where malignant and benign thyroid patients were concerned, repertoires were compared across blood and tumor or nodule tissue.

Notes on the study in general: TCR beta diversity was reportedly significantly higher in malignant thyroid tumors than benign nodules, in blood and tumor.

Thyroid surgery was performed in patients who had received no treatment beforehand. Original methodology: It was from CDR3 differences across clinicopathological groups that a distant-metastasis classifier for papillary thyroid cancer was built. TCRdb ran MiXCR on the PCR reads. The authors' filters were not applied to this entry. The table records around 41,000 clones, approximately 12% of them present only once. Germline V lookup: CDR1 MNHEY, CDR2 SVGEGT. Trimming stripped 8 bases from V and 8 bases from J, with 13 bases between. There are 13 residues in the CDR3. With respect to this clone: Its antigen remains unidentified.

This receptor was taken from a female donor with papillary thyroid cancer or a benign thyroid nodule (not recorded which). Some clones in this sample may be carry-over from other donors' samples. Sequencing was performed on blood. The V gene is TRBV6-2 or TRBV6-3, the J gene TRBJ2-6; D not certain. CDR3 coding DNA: TGTGCCAGCGATTACTCTGGTTCCAACGTCCTGACTTTC. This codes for CASDYSGSNVLTF.